This T cell receptor beta chain was sequenced for a study of cytomegalovirus exposure and HLA in healthy donors. Study findings and constraints: In a later analysis, donors in an Asian-associated ancestry cluster reportedly had fewer N-insertions in productive TCRs than the cohort mean. Later examination showed HLA-associated TCR beta chains had greater clonal expansion than equally common others. Later analysis placed DRB1 highest and HLA-C lowest in TCR association rates, which differed by HLA locus. Earlier findings revealed that most TCR beta V segments proved productive either about 87% or about 30% of the time.

The PCR ran on 60 Vbeta and 13 Jbeta primers. Measured with immunoSEQ multiplex PCR; TCRdb has only the in-frame clones, and not every one. Here the sample spans about 85,000 clones, 80% being singletons. The table lists this clone with a count of one. Its antigen is currently unknown. The CDR3 has 20 residues. V was clipped by 6 bases and J by 2 bases, with 30 bases between them. The germline CDR1 and CDR2 sequences are SNHLY and FYNNEI. The rearrangement joins TRBV2 to TRBJ2-3; D perhaps matches TRBD2 (6 bases). This clonotype originated in a man over 45 in good health and CMV-seropositive. Sequencing input: PBMCs. CDR3 in amino acids: CASRAPGRELGDDFTDTQYF. The CDR3 DNA follows: TGTGCCAGCAGGGCCCCGGGACGGGAGTTGGGGGATGACTTCACAGATACGCAGTATTTT.